These 16 T cell receptor beta chains were all obtained from the same sample, sequenced in a study of blood T cells in healthy people across ages. Sample-barcoded 5' priming and a J-beta primer mix drove a second PCR of about 6 to 12 cycles. MiXCR was run by TCRdb on the 5' RACE reads, yielding one entry per CDR3 protein. Here the sample spans some 780,000 distinct CDR3 sequences, more than 55% being singletons. The sequenced sample was blood. All receptors derive from a man in his forties in good health.

The CDR3 region is CASSSPGSGSYEQYF. In DNA form, the CDR3 reads TGTGCCAGCAGTTCCCCGGGTAGCGGGAGCTACGAGCAGTACTTC. V usage is TRBV27 and J usage is TRBJ2-7; 9 nucleotides line up with TRBD2. Germline V gene data show CDR1 as MNHEY and CDR2 as SMNVEV (reference sequence). The junction had 7 bases not matched to a gene; V was cut back by 4 bases and J by 3 bases. The CDR3 loop spans 15 amino acids.

This rearrangement joins TRBV14 to TRBJ1-6, with TRBD1 identical over 8 bases. Per germline, CDR1 SGHDN and CDR2 FVKESK. The CDR3 totals 15 residues. The ends lost 2 bases at V and 10 bases at J; junction bases unmatched: 7. The CDR3 DNA is TGTGCCAGCAGCCAAACGGACAGGGTGAGGTCACCCCTCCACTTT. It specifies CASSQTDRVRSPLHF. Filled out from reference TRBV14 and TRBJ1-6, the complete variable domain reads EAGVTQFPSHSVIEKGQTVTLRCDPISGHDNLYWYRRVMGKEIKFLLHFVKESKQDESGMPNNRFLAERTGGTYSTLKVQPAELEDSGVYFCASSQTDRVRSPLHFGNGTRLTVT.

This CDR3 is CASSTGRTTDTQYF. Here the CDR3 DNA reads TGTGCCAGCAGCACGGGACGGACCACAGATACGCAGTATTTT. The chain uses TRBV7-7 and TRBJ2-3; D tentatively fits TRBD1 or TRBD2 (5 bases each). Trimming removed 5 bases from V and 2 bases from J, with 11 bases in between. CDR3 length: 14 residues. CDR1 and CDR2 (germline): SSHAT, FNYEAQ (reference sequence).

CDR3: CASGPGPYQPQHF. The DNA of the CDR3 is TGTGCCAGCGGACCGGGACCTTATCAGCCCCAGCATTTT. This chain links TRBV27 with TRBJ1-5; D is perhaps TRBD1 (5 bases). The CDR3 runs to 13 residues. With 8 bases removed from V and 5 bases from J, the gap between germline ends came to 13 bases. The germline CDR1 and CDR2 sequences are MNHEY and SMNVEV (reference sequence).

V usage is TRBV5-1 and J usage is TRBJ2-5; TRBD2 matches 12 bases. The V gene's germline CDR1 is SGHRS and CDR2 YFSETQ. This CDR3 comprises 16 residues. The junction had 10 bases not matched to a gene; V was cut back by 7 bases and J by 3 bases. This chain's CDR3 is CASAGTSGPQKETQYF. DNA for the CDR3: TGCGCCAGCGCCGGGACTAGCGGGCCCCAGAAAGAGACCCAGTACTTC.

This clonotype was counted only a few times. The chain joins TRBV12-3 or TRBV12-4 to TRBJ1-1; maybe TRBD1 (6 bases). The V gene lost 6 bases and the J gene lost 4 bases, with 12 bases spanning the gap. This CDR3 spans 13 amino acids. As DNA, the CDR3 is TGTGCCAGCAGATCCGGGGGCGTCACTGAAGCTTTCTTT. Translated, it gives CASRSGGVTEAFF.

Remarks on this clonotype: At one end, the junction sequence differs from germline, possibly due to a read error. V gene TRBV27 combines with J gene TRBJ2-1; TRBD1 matches at 7 bases. CDR3 length equals 14 residues. CDR1 and CDR2 from the germline V gene are MNHEY and SMNVEV (reference sequence). The CDR3 DNA reads TGTGCCAGCAGTGACAGACAGGGACGGAATGAACAGTTCTTC. Amino acid sequence: CASSDRQGRNEQFF.

The chain employs TRBV6-1 and TRBJ1-2; tentative D call: TRBD1 (5 bases). Trimming left V 8 bases short and J 0 bases short, with 7 bases between. CDR1 MNHNS and CDR2 SASEGT come from the germline V gene. The CDR3 is 12 residues long. The DNA of the CDR3 is TGTGCCAGCGACAGAACTAACTATGGCTACACCTTC. This sequence encodes CASDRTNYGYTF.

V usage is TRBV6-2 or TRBV6-3 and J usage is TRBJ2-4, with D maybe TRBD1 (5 bases). The DNA end is a closer match to TRBJ2-7, so the J assignment may be wrong. Germline CDR1 MNHEY, CDR2 SVGEGT. CDR3 length: 15 residues. CDR3 residues: CASKMPLDTNYEQYF. The CDR3 DNA sequence: TGTGCCAGCAAGATGCCTCTGGACACTAACTACGAGCAGTACTTC.

This chain links TRBV21-1 with TRBJ1-1. TRBV21-1 is annotated as a pseudogene. This CDR3 is built from 12 residues. CDR3 sequence: CASSTDYTEAFF. CDR3 DNA sequence: TGTGCCAGCAGCACGGATTACACTGAAGCTTTCTTT.

The chain carries TRBV7-2 and TRBJ1-5, with no clear D. This CDR3 has 16 residues. V was shortened by 1 base and J by 3 bases, with 13 bases between the two germline ends. The germline V gene encodes CDR1 SGHTA and CDR2 FQGNSA. DNA for the CDR3: TGTGCCAGCAGCTTAGAGGGAGGAGGGTACAATCAGCCCCAGCATTTT. This gives the protein CASSLEGGGYNQPQHF.

This chain uses TRBV12-5 with TRBJ2-3; D not resolved. CDR1 LGHNT and CDR2 FRNRAP come from the germline V gene. There are 11 residues in the CDR3. Trimming shortened V by 9 bases and J by 5 bases, and 9 bases separated the two germline ends. The chain's CDR3 is CARAIGDTQYF. As DNA, the CDR3 is TGTGCTAGGGCCATAGGAGATACGCAGTATTTT.

The V call is TRBV12-3 or TRBV12-4, the J call TRBJ2-5; 7 bases are shared with TRBD1. The CDR3 is 13 amino acids. The ends lost 6 bases at V and 11 bases at J; junction bases unmatched: 12. The DNA for the CDR3 is TGTGCCAGCAGCCGCGGACAGGACGAAGAGCAGTACTTC. Translating it yields CASSRGQDEEQYF.

This chain joins TRBV4-1 and TRBJ2-5; possibly TRBD1 or TRBD2 for D (5 bases each). The CDR3 covers 17 residues. Germline lookup yields CDR1 MGHRA and CDR2 YSYEKL. With 0 bases removed from V and 5 bases from J, the gap between germline ends came to 19 bases. CDR3 region: CASSQDPGGSEGETQYF. In DNA form, the CDR3 reads TGCGCCAGCAGCCAAGATCCCGGAGGTAGCGAGGGGGAGACCCAGTACTTC.

The chain uses TRBV2 and TRBJ1-2; weak D call: TRBD1 (6 bases). Trimming cost V 0 bases and J 2 bases, with 13 bases left between them. The CDR3 contains 16 residues. Germline loops: CDR1 SNHLY, CDR2 FYNNEI. Here the CDR3 reads CASSEAGIRGNYGYTF. As DNA, the CDR3 is TGTGCCAGCAGTGAAGCGGGGATCAGGGGAAACTATGGCTACACCTTC.

This chain joins TRBV28 and TRBJ1-2; the D is unclear. Germline V lookup: CDR1 MDHEN, CDR2 SYDVKM. The ends were cut back, 5 bases at V and 2 bases at J, with 6 bases in the middle. The CDR3 runs to 12 residues. As DNA, the CDR3 is TGTGCCAGCAGTACCCAGAACTATGGCTACACCTTC. Translated: CASSTQNYGYTF.